This T cell receptor beta chain was recovered during a study of beta chain features in type 1 diabetes. Study observations and caveats: Researchers report that Type 1 diabetes patients had moderately but significantly shorter TCRB CDR3s across all four CD4+ subsets.

In its sample, this clone was seen a few times. Its antigen is unknown. CDR3 size: 15 residues. CDR1 and CDR2 (germline): PRHDT, FYEKMQ (reference sequence). Losses at the gene ends were 5 bases for V and 1 base for J; bases not matched to a gene: 3. As every portion of the isolated RNA was reverse transcribed, the sequencing read expressed TCRB transcripts. Assay: immunoSEQ multiplex PCR; the TCRdb copy retains only in-frame clones and omits some. Of about 230,000 clones listed, about a sixth are singletons. The chain recombines TRBV13 with TRBJ2-4; 9 bases are a match to TRBD1. The sample taken for sequencing was naive CD4+ T cells from blood. The TCR sequence derives from a man between 25 and 39 years old with type 1 diabetes. DNA of the CDR3: TGTGCCAGCAGCCGACAGGGGGTCGCCAAAAACATTCAGTACTTC. This gives the protein CASSRQGVAKNIQYF.